Sequencing of this T cell receptor (beta chain) was carried out in a study of CD8 T cells in Susac syndrome. TCR beta sequences were obtained from blood CD8+ and CD4+ T cells. Random-hexamer reverse transcription was applied to roughly 0.45 to 1 ug RNA. Each CDR3 protein is one row after TCRdb ran MiXCR on the immunoSEQ multiplex PCR reads. The sample shows some 90,000 distinct CDR3 sequences, approximately 92% of them seen only once. Germline CDR1 is SQVTM and CDR2 is ANQGSEA. CDR3 length: 15 residues. With 0 bases removed from V and 0 bases from J, the gap between germline ends came to 11 bases. The sequenced sample consisted of CD8+ T cells from PBMCs. The receptor was derived from a human donor in good health. The V gene is TRBV29-1, the J gene TRBJ1-2; TRBD1 is a possible D gene (5 bases). DNA for the CDR3: TGCAGCGTTGAAGATCAGGGTTGGCCTAACTATGGCTACACCTTC. It yields the protein CSVEDQGWPNYGYTF.